This T cell receptor (beta chain) was sequenced during a study of long-term antiretroviral therapy in people with HIV. A v3.0 immunoSEQ assay was performed at survey level. Using immunoSEQ multiplex PCR, the repertoire was profiled, and TCRdb retains in-frame clones only, with some absent. The sample carries about 30,000 clones, about four fifths recorded once. This clone appeared a few times. Antigen: not known. Study-level results: Upon ART, diversity increased but remained lower than transplant donor controls. Clones that expanded before ART (that is, prior to treatment) dominated the repertoire at all time points. Adherence to ART, viral resistance and therapy changes lacked any data.

The CDR3 sequence is 13 residues long. The V end lost 3 bases, the J end lost 2 bases, and 9 bases lay between the germline ends. CDR1 SGHNT and CDR2 YYREEE come from the germline V gene (reference sequence). The V gene is TRBV5-4, the J gene TRBJ2-7, with a tentative D call TRBD2 (5 bases). Sample: unsorted PBMCs, taken 3 years after starting antiretroviral therapy. This TCR derives from a man aged 35 to 55 with HIV. CDR3 residues: CASSWTGTYEQYF. The CDR3 region has the DNA TGTGCCAGCAGCTGGACGGGGACCTACGAGCAGTACTTC. The full variable domain, its missing parts supplied by reference TRBV5-4 and TRBJ2-7, is ETGVTQSPTHLIKTRGQQVTLRCSSQSGHNTVSWYQQALGQGPQFIFQYYREEENGRGNFPPRFSGLQFPNYSSELNVNALELDDSALYLCASSWTGTYEQYFGPGTRLTVT.